This entry is about one TCR beta chain. Its specificity is unknown. Patients had residual fresh-frozen tumor tissue and more than two years of survival data. Deletions cut 0 bases from V and 2 bases from J, with 7 bases between. The CDR3 consists of 14 residues. CDR1 SGHTA and CDR2 FQGTGA come from the germline V gene. The sample originates from a study of glioma-infiltrating T cells after dendritic cell vaccination. Findings and limits, study-wide: Estimated pretreatment TIL content predicted outcome after dendritic cell vaccination.

The immunoSEQ assay amplified TCRB CDR3 from up to 2 ug DNA. The primer mix had 60 V beta and 13 J beta primers. Data came from immunoSEQ multiplex PCR; TCRdb stores just in-frame clones and leaves some out. The data contain under 5,000 clones, around 93% of them singletons. Sequenced here: blood, sampled before dendritic cell vaccination. The receptor comes from a human donor with glioblastoma. V usage is TRBV7-3 and J usage is TRBJ1-2; D is uncertain. Written as DNA, the CDR3 is TGTGCCAGCAGCTTAACGGGCGGGAACTATGGCTACACCTTC. This codes for CASSLTGGNYGYTF.